This note documents a single T cell receptor (beta chain) sequence. The data belong to a study of blood T cell repertoires in COVID-19. On the study more broadly: COVID-19 samples, acute and convalescent, were from the United States, Italy and Spain. PBMCs, B-cell-depleted T cells, or T cells were the source of the cDNA or gDNA that made up the material.

Methods used by the authors: Amplification with reference gene primers provided the estimates of nucleated cell counts. TCRdb's table, derived via immunoSEQ multiplex PCR, lists solely in-frame clones and lacks some. From that table come the V and J calls and clone size; the DNA was used to work out D and trimming. This sample has 120,000 or so clones; about 80% occur once, and the top ten carry about 3.8%. Looked up from germline, CDR1 is SGHTA and CDR2 is FQGTGA. Deletions cut 5 bases from V and 2 bases from J, with 10 bases between. The CDR3 has 15 amino acids. The sequencing sample was made of peripheral blood. This receptor was identified in a woman aged 50 to 60 with acute or convalescent COVID-19. This chain links TRBV7-3 with TRBJ2-6; maybe TRBD2 (5 bases). CDR3 sequence (DNA): TGTGCCAGCAGCCATGACGGGGCTGGGGCCAACGTCCTGACTTTC. Protein: CASSHDGAGANVLTF.